These 2 T cell receptor beta chains share one sample of origin, sequenced in a study of long-term antiretroviral therapy in people with HIV. Survey level was the resolution at which the v3.0 immunoSEQ assay ran. Here immunoSEQ multiplex PCR was the method, and the copy in TCRdb shows in-frame clones only, minus some. This sample has under 30,000 clones, with about 86% found just once. Sequenced here: unsorted PBMCs, sampled 3 years after starting antiretroviral therapy. These TCRs come from a man aged 18-30 years with HIV.

The V gene is TRBV7-9, the J gene TRBJ2-5, with 9 bases identical to TRBD1. Germline V gene lookup returns CDR1 SEHNR and CDR2 FQNEAQ (reference sequence). CDR3 length equals 15 residues. After removal of 5 bases from V and 5 bases from J, the junction contained 9 bases not matched to a gene. The CDR3 spells CASSPRDRDRETQYF. In DNA form, the CDR3 reads TGTGCCAGCAGCCCCCGGGACAGGGATCGGGAGACCCAGTACTTC. The variable domain in full, completed from reference TRBV7-9 and TRBJ2-5, reads DTGVSQNPRHKITKRGQNVTFRCDPISEHNRLYWYRQTLGQGPEFLTYFQNEAQLEKSRLLSDRFSAERPKGSFSTLEIQRTEQGDSAMYLCASSPRDRDRETQYFGPGTRLLVL.

V gene TRBV27 combines with J gene TRBJ1-5; a weak D match, TRBD1 (5 bases). The CDR3 is 16 amino acids. Germline assignment: CDR1 MNHEY and CDR2 SMNVEV (reference sequence). Between the trimmed V and J ends, which lost 2 bases and 5 bases, there was a span of 16 bases. The CDR3 DNA is TGTGCCAGCAGTTTAACTACAGGCCCCCGATATCAGCCCCAGCATTTT. Translated: CASSLTTGPRYQPQHF.